This record concerns one T cell receptor beta chain sequence. These data are taken from a study of blood T cell repertoires in COVID-19. Overall study: T cells, B-cell-depleted T cells, or PBMCs supplied cDNA or gDNA.

This CDR3 comprises 15 residues. Germline CDR1 SGDLS, CDR2 YYNGEE. Trimming stripped 0 bases from V and 5 bases from J, with 14 bases between. TCRdb keeps only in-frame clones here, not all; method: immunoSEQ multiplex PCR. The sample lists over 200,000 clones, roughly 91% seen once, with under 9.5% in the top ten. All enrollees were about 18 to 89 years old and from about two dozen US areas. V gene TRBV9 combines with J gene TRBJ2-5, with D possibly TRBD2 on 6 matching bases. The sample consisted of PBMCs or T cells enriched from blood (not recorded which). This receptor was identified in a man aged 35-49 years who had recovered from COVID-19. The CDR3 is CASSVVSGVGETQYF. DNA of the CDR3: TGTGCCAGCAGCGTAGTCTCGGGAGTAGGGGAGACCCAGTACTTC.